This TCR beta chain was profiled in a study of T-cell memory formation after mild COVID-19. Study-wide background: TCR clusters mostly belonged to single donors.

The CDR3 consists of 12 residues. Germline values: CDR1 GTSNPN, CDR2 SVGIG (reference sequence). Trimming left V 2 bases short and J 2 bases short, with 7 bases between. Study-wide results and caveats: CD4+ contracting clones lay mainly in CM and EM, CD8+ ones in EMRA.

Points on this clonotype: Its antigen is unidentified.

One entry per CDR3 protein, called by TCRdb with MiXCR from the 5' RACE reads. The table has about 260,000 distinct CDR3 sequences, 16% seen once. The origin of this receptor is a man aged 18 to 30 who had mild COVID-19 (a few samples of this study predate the infection). Cell type and time point are not known. The chain couples TRBV30 to TRBJ2-7; the D is unclear. Sequencing was performed on PBMCs or a T cell subset sorted from them (not recorded which). CDR3 sequence (DNA): TGTGCCTGGAGTCCGTCCGCCTACGAGCAGTACTTC. Protein sequence: CAWSPSAYEQYF.